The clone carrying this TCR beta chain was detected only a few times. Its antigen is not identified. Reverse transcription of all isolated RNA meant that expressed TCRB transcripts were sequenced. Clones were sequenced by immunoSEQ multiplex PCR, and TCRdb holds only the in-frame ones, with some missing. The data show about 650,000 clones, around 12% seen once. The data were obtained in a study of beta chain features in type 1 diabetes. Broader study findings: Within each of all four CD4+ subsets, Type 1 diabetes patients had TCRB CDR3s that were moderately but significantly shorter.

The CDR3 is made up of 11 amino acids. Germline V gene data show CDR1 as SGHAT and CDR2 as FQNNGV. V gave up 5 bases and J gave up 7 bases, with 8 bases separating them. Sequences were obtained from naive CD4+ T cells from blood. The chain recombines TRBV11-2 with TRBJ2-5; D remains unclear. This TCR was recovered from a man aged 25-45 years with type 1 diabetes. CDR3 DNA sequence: TGTGCCAGCAGCCCTATGAGGACCCAGTACTTC. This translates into CASSPMRTQYF.